Shown below are 28 T cell receptor beta chains from a single sample sequenced in a study of shared clonotypes between healthy human individuals. Using immunoSEQ multiplex PCR, the repertoire was profiled, and TCRdb retains in-frame clones only, with some absent. Seen here are about 590,000 clones, just under 97% observed once, and the top ten hold 0.085% to 0.11%. Selected positively for CCR7 and CD45RO-negative, naive CD8 cells excluded terminally differentiated effector memory CD45RA+ cells. The sample taken for sequencing was naive CD8+ T cells sorted from blood. These TCRs come from a woman between 25 and 40 years old in good health.

The chain links TRBV28 to TRBJ2-7, with 9 positions matching TRBD2. This CDR3 comprises 16 residues. The V and J ends lost 4 bases and 4 bases, in that order; junction bases with no gene match: 11. Germline V gene data show CDR1 as MDHEN and CDR2 as SYDVKM. The CDR3 nucleotides are TGTGCCAGCAGTTGGGGGAGGGAGACTAGCGGTTACGAGCAGTACTTC. It specifies CASSWGRETSGYEQYF.

This clone was observed a single time. The chain has TRBV2 and TRBJ2-7, with TRBD1 identical over 12 bases. This CDR3 has 17 residues. Germline CDR1 reads SNHLY; CDR2 reads FYNNEI. The J segment lost 0 bases and the V segment lost 5 bases, leaving 8 bases of the junction unmatched. The CDR3 reads CASSPGTGGWSSYEQYF. The CDR3 DNA follows: TGTGCCAGCAGTCCCGGGACAGGGGGCTGGAGCTCCTACGAGCAGTACTTC.

The chain carries TRBV28 and TRBJ2-7, with 9 bases aligning to TRBD2. The CDR3 runs to 14 residues. Trimming took 6 bases from V and 3 from J; bases not matched to a gene: 6. The germline CDR1 and CDR2 sequences are MDHEN and SYDVKM. CDR3 nucleotides: TGTGCCAGCAGCTCTAGCGGGAATTACTACGAGCAGTACTTC. This codes for CASSSSGNYYEQYF.

The V and J genes are TRBV11-2 and TRBJ2-1; TRBD2 matches at 7 bases. This CDR3 comprises 17 residues. Trimming took 2 bases from V and 0 from J; bases not matched to a gene: 7. CDR1 is SGHAT and CDR2 is FQNNGV in the germline V gene. In DNA, the CDR3 is TGTGCCAGCAGCTTATGGAAAGGCGGGAGCTCCTACAATGAGCAGTTCTTC. It yields the protein CASSLWKGGSSYNEQFF.

This CDR3 is CASSSYAGDMNTEAFF. As DNA, the CDR3 is TGTGCCAGCAGTTCCTACGCAGGGGACATGAACACTGAAGCTTTCTTT. The chain combines TRBV28 with TRBJ1-1; TRBD1 might be the D (6 bases). The germline V gene encodes CDR1 MDHEN and CDR2 SYDVKM. Trimming stripped 4 bases from V and 0 bases from J, with 15 bases between. The CDR3 has 16 residues.

The V call is TRBV6-1, the J call TRBJ2-1; weak D call: TRBD2 (6 bases). The length of the CDR3 is 14 residues. V was pared by 4 bases and J by 3 bases, with 10 bases between. Germline V gene data show CDR1 as MNHNS and CDR2 as SASEGT. CDR3 loop: CASSGSTSYNEQFF. In DNA form, the CDR3 reads TGTGCCAGCAGTGGATCGACTAGCTACAATGAGCAGTTCTTC.

The chain joins TRBV28 to TRBJ1-4; the match to TRBD1 covers 9 bases. Germline V gene data show CDR1 as MDHEN and CDR2 as SYDVKM. The junction had 12 bases not matched to a gene; V was cut back by 4 bases and J by 6 bases. The CDR3 has 17 amino acids. The DNA of the CDR3 is TGTGCCAGCAGTTATAAGACCGGGACAGGGATACATGAAAAACTGTTTTTT. It codes for CASSYKTGTGIHEKLFF.

The rearrangement links TRBV11-2 to TRBJ2-1; no reliable D call. With 5 bases removed from V and 10 bases from J, the gap between germline ends came to 12 bases. Per the germline V gene, CDR1 is SGHAT and CDR2 is FQNNGV. The CDR3 is 12 residues long. As DNA, the CDR3 is TGTGCCAGCAGCAGCTTAGGTCCCGAGCAGTTCTTC. This codes for CASSSLGPEQFF.

V and J are TRBV27 and TRBJ2-1; D is possibly TRBD2 (6 bases). The CDR3 runs to 14 residues. Germline V gives CDR1 MNHEY, CDR2 SMNVEV (reference sequence). With 4 bases removed from V and 3 bases from J, the gap between germline ends came to 10 bases. The CDR3 coding sequence is TGTGCCAGCAGTTCTCTAGCGAGCTACAATGAGCAGTTCTTC. As protein: CASSSLASYNEQFF.

V usage is TRBV7-9 and J usage is TRBJ2-2; 12 nucleotides match TRBD2. Unmatched junction bases numbered 11, after V lost 5 bases and J lost 4 bases. Germline lookup yields CDR1 SEHNR and CDR2 FQNEAQ (reference sequence). The CDR3 extends over 18 amino acids. DNA of the CDR3: TGTGCCAGCAGCCGGACGACTAGCGGGAGAGGGAGCACCGGGGAGCTGTTTTTT. Residues: CASSRTTSGRGSTGELFF.

The chain has TRBV27 and TRBJ2-1; no firm D call. The germline V gene encodes CDR1 MNHEY and CDR2 SMNVEV (reference sequence). The V and J ends lost 3 bases and 3 bases respectively, with 9 bases between them. This CDR3 contains 14 residues. CDR3 protein: CASSLGNLYNEQFF. As DNA, the CDR3 is TGTGCCAGCAGTTTGGGGAACCTCTACAATGAGCAGTTCTTC.

This chain uses TRBV5-1 with TRBJ2-7, with 7 bases lining up with TRBD1. Losses at the gene ends were 7 bases for V and 3 bases for J; bases not matched to a gene: 4. CDR3 length: 12 residues. Germline V CDR1 and CDR2: SGHRS, YFSETQ. The CDR3 region is CASRDSRYEQYF. The CDR3 DNA reads as TGCGCCAGCCGGGACAGCCGCTACGAGCAGTACTTC. Full variable domain (outside the CDR3, taken from reference TRBV5-1 and TRBJ2-7): KAGVTQTPRYLIKTRGQQVTLSCSPISGHRSVSWYQQTPGQGLQFLFEYFSETQRNKGNFPGRFSGRQFSNSRSEMNVSTLELGDSALYLCASRDSRYEQYFGPGTRLTVT.

The chain carries TRBV19 and TRBJ2-1; D not resolved. CDR1 is LNHDA and CDR2 is SQIVND in the germline V gene (reference sequence). The CDR3 runs to 16 residues. V lost 3 bases and J lost 10, with 22 bases in between. CDR3 sequence reads: CASSMARRPNLWEQFF. Here the CDR3 DNA reads TGTGCCAGTAGTATGGCCCGACGGCCAAATCTCTGGGAGCAGTTCTTC.

This chain's CDR3 is CSVDGADSYNEQFF. The CDR3, as DNA: TGCAGCGTTGACGGGGCAGATTCCTACAATGAGCAGTTCTTC. The V and J genes are TRBV29-1 and TRBJ2-1; D tentatively reads TRBD1 or TRBD2 (5 bases each). The germline V gene encodes CDR1 SQVTM and CDR2 ANQGSEA. The CDR3 sequence is 14 residues long. The V end lost 3 bases, the J end lost 1 base, and 10 bases lay between the germline ends.

This clone was recorded once. The genes are TRBV28 and TRBJ2-5, with 9 bases matching TRBD1. The CDR3 consists of 15 residues. Germline trimming cut 6 bases from V and 3 bases from J; bases unmatched to any gene: 8. Germline assignment: CDR1 MDHEN and CDR2 SYDVKM. As DNA, the CDR3 is TGTGCCAGCAGCTCAACCGGGACAGGGAAAGAGACCCAGTACTTC. Protein product: CASSSTGTGKETQYF.

The chain uses TRBV5-4 and TRBJ2-7; TRBD1 matches at 9 bases. This CDR3 is built from 14 residues. V gave up 4 bases and J gave up 2 bases; unmatched junction bases: 4. Germline assignment: CDR1 SGHNT and CDR2 YYREEE (reference sequence). As DNA, the CDR3 is TGTGCCAGCAGCCTAACAGGGGGCACCTACGAGCAGTACTTC. Translated, it gives CASSLTGGTYEQYF.

The chain is built from TRBV7-8 and TRBJ2-7; 11 bases fit TRBD2. Germline V gene lookup returns CDR1 SGHVS and CDR2 FQNEAQ. The J segment lost 3 bases and the V segment lost 3 bases, leaving 1 base of the junction unmatched. This CDR3 has 14 amino acids. The CDR3 region is CASSFGTSGYEQYF. CDR3 nucleotides: TGTGCCAGCAGCTTCGGGACTAGCGGCTACGAGCAGTACTTC.

The chain couples TRBV2 to TRBJ1-1; tentatively, D is TRBD1 (6 bases). Germline CDR1 is SNHLY and CDR2 is FYNNEI. The CDR3 consists of 11 residues. V lost 10 bases, J lost 10 bases, and 16 bases lay in between. The CDR3, as DNA: TGTGCCATTACACAGGGCCACGTAGCTTTCTTT. Protein sequence: CAITQGHVAFF.

The rearrangement uses TRBV29-1 and TRBJ1-1; D unresolved. The CDR3 spans 13 residues. Germline V gives CDR1 SQVTM, CDR2 ANQGSEA. The V gene lost 0 bases and the J gene lost 4 bases, with 9 bases spanning the gap. In nucleotides, the CDR3 is TGCAGCGTTGAAGATCGAGAACGCACTGAAGCTTTCTTT. This encodes CSVEDRERTEAFF.

V usage is TRBV5-8 and J usage is TRBJ2-7; D is perhaps TRBD1 or TRBD2 (5 bases each). Germline CDR1 and CDR2: SGHTS and YDEGEE. The CDR3 is made up of 11 amino acids. Trimming took 5 bases from V and 3 from J, leaving 6 bases between them. CDR3 region: CASRGDYEQYF. The CDR3 nucleotides are TGTGCCAGCAGGGGGGACTACGAGCAGTACTTC.

This rearrangement joins TRBV6-1 to TRBJ1-2; D is unclear. CDR3 size: 12 residues. V gave up 5 bases and J gave up 12 bases, with 16 bases separating them. Germline V CDR1 and CDR2: MNHNS, SASEGT. CDR3 nucleotides: TGTGCCAGCAGTCCCCACCAGTCTTCGGACACCTTC. This translates into CASSPHQSSDTF.

The V and J genes are TRBV29-1 and TRBJ2-2; D may be TRBD2 (6 bases). Germline loops: CDR1 SQVTM, CDR2 ANQGSEA. V was shortened by 3 bases and J by 1 base, with 9 bases between the two germline ends. The CDR3 loop spans 14 amino acids. CDR3 sequence: CSVEAGLNTGELFF. The CDR3 region has the DNA TGCAGCGTTGAGGCGGGACTGAACACCGGGGAGCTGTTTTTT.

The chain joins TRBV10-1 to TRBJ2-1; the D is unclear. The V gene lost 2 bases and the J gene lost 0 bases, with 11 bases spanning the gap. CDR3 length: 16 amino acids. Germline V gene data show CDR1 as WNHNN and CDR2 as SYGVQD (reference sequence). CDR3 sequence: CASSEGREPSYNEQFF. The DNA of the CDR3 is TGCGCCAGCAGTGAGGGTCGAGAGCCCTCCTACAATGAGCAGTTCTTC.

This chain uses TRBV28 with TRBJ2-7; a weak D match, TRBD2 (5 bases). This CDR3 has 13 amino acids. CDR1 is MDHEN and CDR2 is SYDVKM in the germline V gene. The V gene lost 3 bases and the J gene lost 2 bases, with 8 bases spanning the gap. This chain's CDR3 is CASSFGETYEQYF. The CDR3 nucleotides are TGTGCCAGCAGTTTCGGGGAAACCTACGAGCAGTACTTC.

CDR3 in amino acids: CASSQYWGYEQYF. CDR3 sequence (DNA): TGCGCCAGCAGCCAGTACTGGGGCTACGAGCAGTACTTC. The chain couples TRBV4-1 to TRBJ2-7; the D is unclear. CDR3 length equals 13 residues. V shed 3 bases and J shed 3 bases, with 9 bases lying between them. The germline CDR1 and CDR2 sequences are MGHRA and YSYEKL.

This clone was counted a few times. The genes are TRBV9 and TRBJ1-1; the D is unclear. V was pared by 0 bases and J by 8 bases, with 11 bases between. The germline CDR1 and CDR2 sequences are SGDLS and YYNGEE. The CDR3 has 13 amino acids. This CDR3 reads CASSVGSNLEAFF. CDR3 DNA: TGTGCCAGCAGCGTAGGCAGTAACCTAGAAGCTTTCTTT.

The rearrangement uses TRBV7-9 and TRBJ1-1; 8 bases match TRBD1. CDR1 and CDR2 from the germline V gene are SEHNR and FQNEAQ (reference sequence). The trim removed 6 bases at V and 7 bases at J, leaving 4 bases unmatched. The CDR3 is made up of 12 amino acids. CDR3 protein: CASRSDRGEAFF. The DNA of the CDR3 is TGTGCCAGCAGGAGCGACAGGGGTGAAGCTTTCTTT.

This chain links TRBV5-6 with TRBJ1-1, with D possibly TRBD1 on 5 matching bases. Germline-derived CDR1 and CDR2 are SGHDT and YYEEEE. Trimming removed 3 bases at V and 5 bases at J, with 11 bases between. This CDR3 has 13 residues. The CDR3 DNA reads as TGTGCCAGCAGCTGGGGGACTGGAACTGAAGCTTTCTTT. Encoded protein: CASSWGTGTEAFF.